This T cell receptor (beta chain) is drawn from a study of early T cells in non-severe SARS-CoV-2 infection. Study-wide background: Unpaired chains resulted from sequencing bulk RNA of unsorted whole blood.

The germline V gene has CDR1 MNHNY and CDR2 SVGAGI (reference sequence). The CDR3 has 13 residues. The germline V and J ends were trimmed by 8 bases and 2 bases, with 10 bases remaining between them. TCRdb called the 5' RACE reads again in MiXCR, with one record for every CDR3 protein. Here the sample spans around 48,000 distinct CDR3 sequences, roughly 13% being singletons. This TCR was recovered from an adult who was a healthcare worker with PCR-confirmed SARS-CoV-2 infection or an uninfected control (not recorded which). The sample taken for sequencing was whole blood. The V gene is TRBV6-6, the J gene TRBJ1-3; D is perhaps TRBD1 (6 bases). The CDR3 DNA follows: TGTGCCAGCGTAGGGGGTACTGGAAACACCATATATTTT. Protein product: CASVGGTGNTIYF.